This section outlines one T cell receptor beta chain sequence together with its context. The target antigen is unknown. This specimen belongs to a study of T-cell memory formation after mild COVID-19. Study-wide points: Whereas later expanders leaned CD4+, clones contracting day 15 to 85 showed a balanced CD4/CD8 makeup.

Germline assignment: CDR1 MNHNS and CDR2 SASEGT. The ends lost 6 bases at V and 4 bases at J; junction bases unmatched: 6. The CDR3 contains 14 residues. 5'RACE with constant-segment primers built TCRalpha and TCRbeta cDNA libraries with UMIs. TCRdb ran MiXCR on the 5' RACE reads and lists one entry per CDR3 protein. The sample includes 210,000 or so distinct CDR3 sequences, 18% of them seen just once. The rearrangement uses TRBV6-1 and TRBJ1-3, with 7 positions matching TRBD1. Sequenced sample: PBMCs or a T cell subset sorted from them (not recorded which). This clonotype was sampled from an adult woman who had mild COVID-19 (a few samples of this study predate the infection). Cell type and time point are not known. CDR3 sequence reads: CASSRTGLGNTIYF. DNA of the CDR3: TGTGCCAGCAGCCGGACAGGCCTAGGAAACACCATATATTTT.